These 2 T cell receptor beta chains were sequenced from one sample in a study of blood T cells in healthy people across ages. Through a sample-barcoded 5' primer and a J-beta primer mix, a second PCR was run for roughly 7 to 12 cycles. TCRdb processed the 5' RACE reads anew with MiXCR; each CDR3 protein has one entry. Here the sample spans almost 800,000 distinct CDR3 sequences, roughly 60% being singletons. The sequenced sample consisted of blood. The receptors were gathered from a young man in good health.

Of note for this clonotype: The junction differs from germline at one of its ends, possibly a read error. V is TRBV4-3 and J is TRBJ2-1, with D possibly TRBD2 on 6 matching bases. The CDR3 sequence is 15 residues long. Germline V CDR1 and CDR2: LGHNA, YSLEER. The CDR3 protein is CASSQGLESYDEQFF. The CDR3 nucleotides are TGCGCCAGCAGCCAAGGACTAGAGTCCTACGATGAGCAGTTCTTC.

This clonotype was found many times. In nucleotides, the CDR3 is TGCAGCGTTGAAGAGGGCGGAAGTTCTGAAGCTTTCTTT. It codes for CSVEEGGSSEAFF. The rearrangement links TRBV29-1 to TRBJ1-1; D unresolved. This CDR3 contains 13 residues. Between the trimmed V and J ends, which lost 0 bases and 6 bases, there was a span of 11 bases. Per germline, CDR1 SQVTM and CDR2 ANQGSEA.